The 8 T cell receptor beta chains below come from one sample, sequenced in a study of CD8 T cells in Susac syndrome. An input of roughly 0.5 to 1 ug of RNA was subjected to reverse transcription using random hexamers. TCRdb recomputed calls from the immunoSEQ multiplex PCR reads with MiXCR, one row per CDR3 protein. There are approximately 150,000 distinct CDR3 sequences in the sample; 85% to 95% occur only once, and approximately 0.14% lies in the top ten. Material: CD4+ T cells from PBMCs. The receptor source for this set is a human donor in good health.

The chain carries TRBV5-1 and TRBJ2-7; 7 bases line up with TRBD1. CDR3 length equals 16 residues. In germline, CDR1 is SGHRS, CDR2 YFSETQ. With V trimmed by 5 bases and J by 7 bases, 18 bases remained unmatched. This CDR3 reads CASSFTGAPYSVEQYF. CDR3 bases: TGCGCCAGCAGTTTTACAGGGGCCCCCTACTCGGTGGAGCAGTACTTC. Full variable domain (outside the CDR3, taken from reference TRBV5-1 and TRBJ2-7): KAGVTQTPRYLIKTRGQQVTLSCSPISGHRSVSWYQQTPGQGLQFLFEYFSETQRNKGNFPGRFSGRQFSNSRSEMNVSTLELGDSALYLCASSFTGAPYSVEQYFGPGTRLTVT.

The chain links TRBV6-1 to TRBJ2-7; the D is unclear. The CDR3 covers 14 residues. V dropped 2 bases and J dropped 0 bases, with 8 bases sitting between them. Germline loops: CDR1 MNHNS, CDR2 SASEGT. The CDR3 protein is CASSEQHNSYEQYF. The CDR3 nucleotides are TGTGCCAGCAGTGAACAGCATAACTCCTACGAGCAGTACTTC.

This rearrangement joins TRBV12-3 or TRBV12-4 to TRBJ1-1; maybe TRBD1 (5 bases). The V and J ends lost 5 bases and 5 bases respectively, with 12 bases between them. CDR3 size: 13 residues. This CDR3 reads CASSGADSTEAFF. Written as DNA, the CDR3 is TGTGCCAGCAGTGGGGCCGACAGTACTGAAGCTTTCTTT.

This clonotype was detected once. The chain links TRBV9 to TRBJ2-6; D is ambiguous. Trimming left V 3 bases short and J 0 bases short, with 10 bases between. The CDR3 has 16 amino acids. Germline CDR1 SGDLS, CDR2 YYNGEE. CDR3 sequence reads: CASSDGGFSGANVLTF. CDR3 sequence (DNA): TGTGCCAGCAGCGATGGCGGCTTCTCTGGGGCCAACGTCCTGACTTTC. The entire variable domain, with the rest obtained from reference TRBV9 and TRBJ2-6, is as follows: DSGVTQTPKHLITATGQRVTLRCSPRSGDLSVYWYQQSLDQGLQFLIQYYNGEERAKGNILERFSAQQFPDLHSELNLSSLELGDSALYFCASSDGGFSGANVLTFGAGSRLTVL.

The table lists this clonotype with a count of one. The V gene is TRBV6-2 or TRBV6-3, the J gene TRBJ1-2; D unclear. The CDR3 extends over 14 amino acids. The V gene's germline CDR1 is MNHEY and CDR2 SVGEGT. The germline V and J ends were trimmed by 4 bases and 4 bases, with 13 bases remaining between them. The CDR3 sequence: CASSSAQGPYGYTF. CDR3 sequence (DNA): TGTGCCAGCAGTTCCGCCCAAGGCCCCTATGGCTACACCTTC.

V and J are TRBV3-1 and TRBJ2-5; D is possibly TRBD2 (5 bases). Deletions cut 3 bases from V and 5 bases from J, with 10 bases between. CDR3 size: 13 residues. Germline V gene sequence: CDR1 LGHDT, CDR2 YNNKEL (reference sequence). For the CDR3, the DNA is TGTGCCAGCAGCCATGCTAGCTTGGAGACCCAGTACTTC. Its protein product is CASSHASLETQYF.

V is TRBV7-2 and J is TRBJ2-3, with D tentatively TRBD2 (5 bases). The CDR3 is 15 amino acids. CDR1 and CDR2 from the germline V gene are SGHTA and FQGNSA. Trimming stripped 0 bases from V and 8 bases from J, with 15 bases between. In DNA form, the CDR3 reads TGTGCCAGCAGCTTAGCGAGTCGGGGTGGTGGTACGCAGTATTTT. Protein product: CASSLASRGGGTQYF.

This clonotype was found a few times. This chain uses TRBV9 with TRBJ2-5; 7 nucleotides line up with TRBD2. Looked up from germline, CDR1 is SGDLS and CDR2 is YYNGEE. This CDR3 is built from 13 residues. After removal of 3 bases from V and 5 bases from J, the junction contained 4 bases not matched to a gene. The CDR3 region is CASSGLAAETQYF. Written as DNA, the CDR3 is TGTGCCAGCAGCGGGCTAGCGGCGGAGACCCAGTACTTC.